This T cell receptor beta chain was sequenced during a study of blood T cell repertoires in COVID-19. V dropped 0 bases and J dropped 5; count of bases not matched to a gene: 5. This CDR3 is built from 15 residues. From germline, CDR1 is SGHAT and CDR2 FQNNGV. As handled by the study authors: From reference gene primer amplification, estimates of nucleated cell counts were derived. Data came from immunoSEQ multiplex PCR; TCRdb stores just in-frame clones and leaves some out. That table is the source of V, J and clone size, and D and trimming were worked out from the DNA. Of 350,000 or so clones in the sample, around 90% were seen once.

This clonotype was sampled from a woman in her fifties or sixties with COVID-19, enrolled during active disease. V usage is TRBV11-2 and J usage is TRBJ2-7; 9 nucleotides line up with TRBD1. Input material: peripheral blood. The CDR3 nucleotides read TGTGCCAGCAGCTTAGAGGGACAGGGAAAAGACGAGCAGTACTTC. This sequence encodes CASSLEGQGKDEQYF.